A selection of T cell receptor beta chains follows, all from one sample in a study of shared clonotypes between healthy human individuals. Measured with immunoSEQ multiplex PCR; TCRdb has only the in-frame clones, and not every one. The sample holds approximately 530,000 clones, around 96% seen once. The material sequenced was naive CD4+ T cells sorted from blood. The source is a woman aged 25-40 years in good health. The CDR3 runs from the conserved cysteine through the conserved F or W. D genes are given only for firm matches. Not all rows give a size; the values are once, few, many and, for expanded clones, a class.

>-|-|TRBJ2-7|TRBV28
TGTGCCAGCAGTTTATCCTTTTACAGAATCTACGAGCAGTACTTC
CASSLSFYRIYEQYF
>once|-|TRBJ1-2|TRBV14
TGTGCCAGCAGCCAAGACCACCGGGGTGGCTACACCTTC
CASSQDHRGGYTF
>-|TRBD1|TRBJ1-1|TRBV5-1
TGCGCCAGCAGCCTCCTCGCTGGACAGGGTGGGACTGAAGCTTTCTTT
CASSLLAGQGGTEAFF
>-|-|TRBJ2-7|TRBV10-3
TGTGCCATCCGGGGGGCCTGGGACCCAATATCCGAGCAGTACTTC
CAIRGAWDPISEQYF
>-|TRBD2|TRBJ2-7|TRBV28
TGTGCCAGCAGTCCCGGGGCTAGCGGGAGCTACGAGCAGTACTTC
CASSPGASGSYEQYF
>-|TRBD2|TRBJ2-1|TRBV29-1
TGCAGCGCTGGGACTAGCGGTAATGAGCAGTTCTTC
CSAGTSGNEQFF
>once|TRBD1|TRBJ1-6|TRBV2
TGTGCCAGCGGCGACAGGGAGGTATATTCACCCCTCCACTTT
CASGDREVYSPLHF
>-|-|TRBJ2-5|TRBV21-1
TGTGCCAGCAGCAAAGGTCGGACAGGGCGGGGACAAGAGACCCAGTACTTC
CASSKGRTGRGQETQYF
>once|TRBD1|TRBJ2-4|TRBV11-2
TGTGCCAGCAGCCAGTGGGGGACAGGGGGCAGGGACATTCAGTACTTC
CASSQWGTGGRDIQYF
>-|-|TRBJ2-7|TRBV11-2
TGTGCCAGCAGAGCCGTGGGTGGGCGGTCCTACGAGCAGTACTTC
CASRAVGGRSYEQYF
>-|TRBD2|TRBJ2-5|TRBV2
TGTGCCAATCTAGCGGGTGAGATGGAGACCCAGTACTTC
CANLAGEMETQYF
>-|TRBD1|TRBJ2-6|TRBV2
TGTGCCAGCAAAACCGGGACAGTAAATACTGGGGCCAACGTCCTGACTTTC
CASKTGTVNTGANVLTF
>once|TRBD1|TRBJ2-5|TRBV28
TGTGCCATCCAGGGGGCGCGGACCCAGTACTTC
CAIQGARTQYF
>-|TRBD1|TRBJ2-7|TRBV7-9
TGTGCCAGCAACGACAGGGGGAAAGACTACGAGCAGTACTTC
CASNDRGKDYEQYF
>-|-|TRBJ1-2|TRBV19
TGTGCCAGTAGTGAGACAGAAAGCTATGGCTACACCTTC
CASSETESYGYTF
>-|-|TRBJ2-7|TRBV14
TGTGCCAGCAGCCCCCTTGCTAACCGCTACGAGCAGTACTTC
CASSPLANRYEQYF
>once|TRBD1|TRBJ1-5|TRBV19
TGTGCCAGTCGTGGGACAGGCAAGGTGTACAATCAGCCCCAGCATTTT
CASRGTGKVYNQPQHF
>-|-|TRBJ2-3|TRBV6-5
TGTGCCAGCAGTTACTCCGGGGGTAGCACAGATACGCAGTATTTT
CASSYSGGSTDTQYF
>-|-|TRBJ1-2|TRBV28
-
CASSSSSSNYGYTF
>once|-|TRBJ2-1|TRBV7-2
TGTGCCAGCATGCCTGATGGGAGCTCCTACAATGAGCAGTTCTTC
CASMPDGSSYNEQFF
>-|-|TRBJ2-7|TRBV6-1
TGTGCCAGTTCGGAGGGCTATCCCTACGAGCAGTACTTC
CASSEGYPYEQYF
>-|-|TRBJ2-7|TRBV30
TGTGCCGTTGGTCAGCGTGTCTTATCCTACGAGCAGTACTTC
CAVGQRVLSYEQYF
>-|-|TRBJ1-3|TRBV7-2
TGTGCCAGCAGCTTATTGACCGGCTCTGGAAACACCATATATTTT
CASSLLTGSGNTIYF
>-|-|TRBJ1-2|TRBV6-1
TGTGCCAGCAGTGAAGTACTCGGGCGGAGTAGTAATGGCTACACCTTC
CASSEVLGRSSNGYTF
>-|-|TRBJ2-3|TRBV7-6
TGTGCCAGCAGCTCCCACAGGGGGGGTAGCACAGATACGCAGTATTTT
CASSSHRGGSTDTQYF
>-|-|TRBJ2-1|TRBV2
TGTGCCAGCAGTGAAGGTGGAAGAGATGAGCAGTTCTTC
CASSEGGRDEQFF
>-|TRBD1|TRBJ2-7|TRBV6-1
TGTGCCACCTCGGACAGGGCAGGGGAGCAGTACTTC
CATSDRAGEQYF
>-|TRBD2|TRBJ2-3|TRBV27
TGTGCCAGCACTCGACTAGCGGGAGGACTAGATACGCAGTATTTT
CASTRLAGGLDTQYF
>-|TRBD2|TRBJ2-3|TRBV5-6
TGTGCCAGCAGCTTCGGACTAGCGGGCACAGATACGCAGTATTTT
CASSFGLAGTDTQYF
>once|TRBD2|TRBJ2-7|TRBV4-1
TGCGCCAGCAGCCAAGGTCCAGCGGGAGACCCCTACGAGCAGTACTTC
CASSQGPAGDPYEQYF
>-|-|TRBJ2-7|TRBV7-9
TGTGCCAGCAGCTATGGATATAGCTCCTACGAGCAGTACTTC
CASSYGYSSYEQYF
>-|-|TRBJ2-3|TRBV20-1
TGCAGTGCTAGGCGTTCAGATACGCAGTATTTT
CSARRSDTQYF
>-|-|TRBJ2-7|TRBV5-4
TGTGCCAGCAGCTTGGACAGACGCGTCGGCGAGCAGTACTTC
CASSLDRRVGEQYF
>-|TRBD1|TRBJ2-7|TRBV19
TGTGCCAGTAGTACCAAACAGGGGTCAGCGTACGAGCAGTACTTC
CASSTKQGSAYEQYF
>-|-|TRBJ2-3|TRBV7-3
TGTGCCAGCAGCTTAGCGGGAATCACAGATACGCAGTATTTT
CASSLAGITDTQYF
>-|-|TRBJ1-1|TRBV19
TGTGCCAGTAGTATCGGCGTACAGGGGAACACTGAAGCTTTCTTT
CASSIGVQGNTEAFF
>-|-|TRBJ1-1|TRBV7-6
TGTGCCAGCAGACCCCTTGAAGGGGTGGTCACTGAAGCTTTCTTT
CASRPLEGVVTEAFF
>-|-|TRBJ2-1|TRBV2
TGTGCCACCCGCGCCCTTAAAACCATATACAATGAGCAGTTCTTC
CATRALKTIYNEQFF
>once|-|TRBJ2-1|TRBV6-4
TGTGCCAGCAGTGACTCGGCAACTCGATTCCCGGATGAGCAGTTCTTC
CASSDSATRFPDEQFF
>-|TRBD1|TRBJ2-7|TRBV27
TGTGCCAGCAGTCCAGGACAGGGGGTGTACGAGCAGTACTTC
CASSPGQGVYEQYF
>-|-|TRBJ1-5|TRBV6-1
TGTGCCAGTGAGATCCCTTATAGCAATCAGCCCCAGCATTTT
CASEIPYSNQPQHF
>-|TRBD1|TRBJ1-5|TRBV5-5
TGTGCCAGCAGCTTGGGCCCACAGGGGGCGGCGGAGCCCCAGCATTTT
CASSLGPQGAAEPQHF
>-|TRBD2|TRBJ2-3|TRBV5-1
TGCGCCAGCAGCCTCGACCGGACTAGCGGGAATTGGGATACGCAGTATTTT
CASSLDRTSGNWDTQYF
>-|-|TRBJ2-4|TRBV6-1
TGTGCCAGCAGTGAAGCGAGGATGGGACTAGCCAAAAACATTCAGTACTTC
CASSEARMGLAKNIQYF
>-|TRBD2|TRBJ2-7|TRBV19
TGTGCCAGTAGTAGTGGAGCGGGAGTAGAGGAGCAGTACTTC
CASSSGAGVEEQYF